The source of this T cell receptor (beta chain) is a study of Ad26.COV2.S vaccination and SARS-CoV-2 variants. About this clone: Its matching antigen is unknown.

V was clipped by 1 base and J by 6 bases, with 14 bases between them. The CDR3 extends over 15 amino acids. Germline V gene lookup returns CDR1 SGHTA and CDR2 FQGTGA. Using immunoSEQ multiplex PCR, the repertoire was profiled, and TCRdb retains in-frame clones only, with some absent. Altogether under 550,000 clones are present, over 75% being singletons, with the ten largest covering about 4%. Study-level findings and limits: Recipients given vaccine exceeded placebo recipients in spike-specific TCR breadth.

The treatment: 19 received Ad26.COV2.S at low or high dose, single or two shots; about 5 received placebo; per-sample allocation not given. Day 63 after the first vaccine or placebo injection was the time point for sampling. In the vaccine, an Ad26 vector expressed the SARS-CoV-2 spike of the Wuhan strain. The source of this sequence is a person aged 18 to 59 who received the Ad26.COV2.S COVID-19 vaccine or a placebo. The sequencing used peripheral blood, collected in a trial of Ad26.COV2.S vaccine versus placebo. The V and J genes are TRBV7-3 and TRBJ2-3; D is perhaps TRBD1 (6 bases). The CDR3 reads CASSLIGGEADTQYF. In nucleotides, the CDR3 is TGTGCCAGCAGCTTAATAGGGGGAGAAGCGGATACGCAGTATTTT.